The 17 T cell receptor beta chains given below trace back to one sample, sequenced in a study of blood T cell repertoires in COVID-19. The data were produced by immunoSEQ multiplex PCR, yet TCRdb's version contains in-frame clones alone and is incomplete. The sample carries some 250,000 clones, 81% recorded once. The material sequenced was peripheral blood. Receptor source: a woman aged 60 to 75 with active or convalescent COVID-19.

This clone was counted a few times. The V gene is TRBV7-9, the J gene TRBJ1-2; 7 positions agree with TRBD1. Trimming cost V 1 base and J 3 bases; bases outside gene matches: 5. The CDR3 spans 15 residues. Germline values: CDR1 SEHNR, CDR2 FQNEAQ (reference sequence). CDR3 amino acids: CASSLGQGFDYGYTF. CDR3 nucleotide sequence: TGTGCCAGCAGCTTAGGACAGGGTTTCGACTATGGCTACACCTTC.

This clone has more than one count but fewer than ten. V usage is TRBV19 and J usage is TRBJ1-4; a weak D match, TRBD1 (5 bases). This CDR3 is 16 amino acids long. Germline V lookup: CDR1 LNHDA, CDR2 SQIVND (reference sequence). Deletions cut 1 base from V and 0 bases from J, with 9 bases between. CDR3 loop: CASSIARAATNEKLFF. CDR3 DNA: TGTGCCAGTAGTATAGCCAGGGCCGCAACTAATGAAAAACTGTTTTTT.

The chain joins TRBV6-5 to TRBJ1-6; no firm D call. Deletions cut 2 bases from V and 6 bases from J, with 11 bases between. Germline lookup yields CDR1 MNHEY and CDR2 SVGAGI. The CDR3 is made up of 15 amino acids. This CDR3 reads CASSYGGWGNSPLHF. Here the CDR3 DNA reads TGTGCCAGCAGTTACGGAGGGTGGGGTAATTCACCCCTCCACTTT.

The CDR3 loop reads CASSFTGGEPLHF. CDR3 bases: TGTGCCAGCAGCTTCACAGGGGGCGAACCCCTCCACTTT. The chain links TRBV7-2 to TRBJ1-6, with 9 bases fitting TRBD1. The trim removed 3 bases at V and 12 bases at J, leaving 3 bases unmatched. This CDR3 contains 13 residues. Germline CDR1 and CDR2: SGHTA and FQGNSA.

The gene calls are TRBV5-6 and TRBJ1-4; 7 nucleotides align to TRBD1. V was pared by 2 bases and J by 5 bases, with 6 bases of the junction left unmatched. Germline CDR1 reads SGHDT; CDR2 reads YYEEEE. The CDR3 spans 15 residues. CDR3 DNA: TGTGCCAGCAGCTTACGGGGGACAGTAAATGAAAAACTGTTTTTT. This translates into CASSLRGTVNEKLFF.

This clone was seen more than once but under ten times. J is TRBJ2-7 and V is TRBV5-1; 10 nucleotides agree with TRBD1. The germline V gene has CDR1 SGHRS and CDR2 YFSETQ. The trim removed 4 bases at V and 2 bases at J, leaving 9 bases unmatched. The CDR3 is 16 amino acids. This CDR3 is CASSNTRTGGAYEQYF. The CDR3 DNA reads TGCGCCAGCAGCAATACCAGGACAGGGGGTGCCTACGAGCAGTACTTC.

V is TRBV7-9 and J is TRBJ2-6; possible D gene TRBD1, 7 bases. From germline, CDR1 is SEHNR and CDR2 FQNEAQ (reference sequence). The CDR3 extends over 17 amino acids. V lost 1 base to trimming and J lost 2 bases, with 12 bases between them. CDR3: CASSLGAGGPGANVLTF. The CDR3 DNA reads TGTGCCAGCAGCTTAGGGGCAGGGGGGCCTGGGGCCAACGTCCTGACTTTC.

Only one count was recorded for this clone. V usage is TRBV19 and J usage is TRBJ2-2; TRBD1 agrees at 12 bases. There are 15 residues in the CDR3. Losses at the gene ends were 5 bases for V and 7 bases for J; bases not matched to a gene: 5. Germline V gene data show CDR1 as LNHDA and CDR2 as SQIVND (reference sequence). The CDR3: CASSLGTGGFGELFF. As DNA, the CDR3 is TGTGCCAGTAGTCTCGGGACAGGGGGCTTCGGGGAGCTGTTTTTT.

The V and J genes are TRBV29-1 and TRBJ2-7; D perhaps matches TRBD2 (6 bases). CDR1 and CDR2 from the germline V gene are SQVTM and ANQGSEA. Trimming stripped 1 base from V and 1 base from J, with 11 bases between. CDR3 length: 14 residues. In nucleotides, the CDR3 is TGCAGCGTTGAAGCAGGAGGGCATTCCTACGAGCAGTACTTC. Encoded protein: CSVEAGGHSYEQYF.

The CDR3 sequence is CASAGQTADYGYTF. DNA of the CDR3: TGTGCCAGCGCGGGACAGACCGCCGACTATGGCTACACCTTC. The chain employs TRBV25-1 and TRBJ1-2; 7 bases are a match to TRBD1. The germline V gene has CDR1 MGHDK and CDR2 SYGVNS. The CDR3 contains 14 residues. The V segment lost 8 bases and the J segment 3 bases; nucleotides outside the gene matches: 9.

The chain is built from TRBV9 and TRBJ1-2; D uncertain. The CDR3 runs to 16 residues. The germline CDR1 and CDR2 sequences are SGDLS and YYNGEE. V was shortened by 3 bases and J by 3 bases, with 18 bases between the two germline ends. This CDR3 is CASSAPSGEIDYGYTF. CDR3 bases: TGTGCCAGCAGCGCTCCTTCTGGGGAGATCGACTATGGCTACACCTTC.

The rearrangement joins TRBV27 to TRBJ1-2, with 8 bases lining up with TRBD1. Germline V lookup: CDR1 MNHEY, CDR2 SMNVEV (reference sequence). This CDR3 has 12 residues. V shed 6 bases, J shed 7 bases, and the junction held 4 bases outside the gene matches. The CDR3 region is CASSSDRGGYTF. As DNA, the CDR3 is TGTGCCAGCAGCTCCGACAGGGGTGGCTACACCTTC.

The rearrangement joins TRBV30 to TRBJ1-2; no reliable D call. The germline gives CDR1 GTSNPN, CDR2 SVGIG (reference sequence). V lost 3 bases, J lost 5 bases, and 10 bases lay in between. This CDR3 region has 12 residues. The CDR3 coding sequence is TGTGCCTGGAGCGGCCCGAGGTATGGCTACACCTTC. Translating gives CAWSGPRYGYTF.

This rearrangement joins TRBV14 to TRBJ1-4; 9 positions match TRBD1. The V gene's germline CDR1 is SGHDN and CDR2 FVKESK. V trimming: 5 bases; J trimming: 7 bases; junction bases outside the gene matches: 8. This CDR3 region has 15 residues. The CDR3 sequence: CASSVHRGRGEKLFF. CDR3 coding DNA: TGTGCCAGCAGCGTCCACAGGGGGCGAGGTGAAAAACTGTTTTTT.

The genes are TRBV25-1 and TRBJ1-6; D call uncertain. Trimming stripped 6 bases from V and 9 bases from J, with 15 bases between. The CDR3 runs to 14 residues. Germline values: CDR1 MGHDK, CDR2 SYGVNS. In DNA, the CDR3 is TGTGCCAGCAGAGAGAGGGATCTCGGTTCACCCCTCCACTTT. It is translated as CASRERDLGSPLHF.

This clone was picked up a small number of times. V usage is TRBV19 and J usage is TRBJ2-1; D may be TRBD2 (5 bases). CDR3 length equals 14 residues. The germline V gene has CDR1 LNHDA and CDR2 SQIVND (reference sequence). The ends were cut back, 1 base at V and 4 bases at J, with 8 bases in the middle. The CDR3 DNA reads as TGTGCCAGTAGTATAGGCGGCGGGTACAATGAGCAGTTCTTC. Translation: CASSIGGGYNEQFF.

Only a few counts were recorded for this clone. The CDR3 DNA reads TGTGCTAGCCCAGGGGGCGTGGGGACTGAAGCTTTCTTT. Its translation is CASPGGVGTEAFF. The rearrangement joins TRBV12-5 to TRBJ1-1; 8 bases match TRBD1. The CDR3 spans 13 residues. In germline, CDR1 is LGHNT, CDR2 FRNRAP. Losses at the gene ends were 9 bases for V and 5 bases for J; bases not matched to a gene: 8.